This T cell receptor beta chain appears in the sequencing data of a study of OX40 agonist ivuxolimab in advanced cancers. Study summary: Patients with prior anti-PD-1, anti-PD-L1 or anti-CTLA-4 therapy were eligible; 40% had some.

Patients with autoimmune history or systemic immunosuppression were excluded. Here immunoSEQ multiplex PCR was the method, and the copy in TCRdb shows in-frame clones only, minus some. The sample lists fewer than 25,000 clones, roughly 74% occurring once. Remarks on this clone: Its antigen is not identified.

Germline V gives CDR1 SGDLS, CDR2 YYNGEE. J gave up 4 bases and V 2 bases, and 2 bases lay outside the gene matches. This CDR3 is built from 14 residues. Study results and limitations: CD8+ T cells showed, on average, more clonal expansion than CD4+ cells.

This TCR derives from an adult with an advanced solid tumor such as melanoma, head and neck, liver or kidney cancer. The V and J genes are TRBV9 and TRBJ1-1; 10 positions match TRBD1. Source: CD4+ or CD8+ T cells sorted from blood, taken in a trial of the OX40 agonist ivuxolimab. CDR3 protein: CASSVGTGATEAFF. The CDR3 coding sequence is TGTGCCAGCAGCGTCGGGACAGGGGCCACTGAAGCTTTCTTT.